This T cell receptor beta chain originates from a study of blood T cell repertoires in COVID-19. This CDR3 comprises 15 residues. The trim removed 2 bases at V and 4 bases at J, leaving 4 bases unmatched. In germline, CDR1 is SGHNT, CDR2 YYREEE (reference sequence). TCRdb keeps only in-frame clones here, not all; method: immunoSEQ multiplex PCR. The data hold 190,000 or so clones, with 80% to 90% observed a single time. This receptor was taken from a man aged 40-55 years who had recovered from COVID-19. The chain combines TRBV5-4 with TRBJ1-5, with 9 bases that match TRBD1. The specimen sequenced was PBMCs or T cells enriched from blood (not recorded which). CDR3 bases: TGTGCCAGCAGCTTAGGGACAGGGCCAAATCAGCCCCAGCATTTT. It translates to CASSLGTGPNQPQHF.